The rows below give T cell receptor beta chains drawn from one sample of a study of a mutant IDH1 vaccine in newly diagnosed glioma. These receptors have no identified antigens. Produced via immunoSEQ multiplex PCR; TCRdb's table is partial and in-frame only. The profile shows 39,000 or so clones, 70% to 80% of them singletons. This sample comprised PBMCs, obtained from a glioma patient whose treatment included an IDH1 peptide vaccine. The receptors come from a middle-aged man with glioma. CDR3s include the opening cysteine and the closing phenylalanine or tryptophan. The D gene is left open where the match is weak. Clone size is given for some rows only: seen once, a few or many times, or a class if the clone is expanded.

D gene	J gene	CDR3 length	clone size	V gene	CDR3 protein	CDR3 DNA
TRBD1	TRBJ1-1	14	NA	TRBV2	CASSGDRVGTEAFF	TGTGCCAGCAGCGGGGACAGGGTGGGGACTGAAGCTTTCTTT
NA	TRBJ2-7	14	NA	TRBV7-4	CASRGRGHSYEQYF	TGTGCCAGCAGAGGGAGGGGGCACTCCTACGAGCAGTACTTC
NA	TRBJ2-2	16	NA	TRBV5-6	CASSLGQWGNTGELFF	TGTGCCAGCAGCTTGGGTCAGTGGGGCAACACCGGGGAGCTGTTTTTT
TRBD1	TRBJ1-5	14	few	TRBV7-2	CASSFGTGQRPQHF	TGTGCCAGCAGCTTCGGGACAGGCCAAAGGCCCCAGCATTTT
TRBD1	TRBJ1-2	16	NA	TRBV6-6	CASNYPQGGTNYGYTF	TGTGCCAGCAACTACCCACAGGGGGGAACTAACTATGGCTACACCTTC
TRBD2	TRBJ2-2	20	NA	TRBV9	CASSGEGTGLAGGYTGELFF	TGTGCCAGCAGCGGAGAGGGGACGGGACTAGCGGGGGGGTACACCGGGGAGCTGTTTTTT
TRBD2	TRBJ2-7	15	NA	TRBV6-5	CASSYLAGGPYEQYF	TGTGCCAGCAGTTACCTAGCGGGGGGCCCCTACGAGCAGTACTTC
NA	TRBJ2-7	14	NA	TRBV5-1	CASSLEFGGYEQYF	TGCGCCAGCAGCTTGGAATTCGGGGGTTACGAGCAGTACTTC
TRBD1	TRBJ2-5	15	NA	TRBV5-4	CASSLNRGNQETQYF	TGTGCCAGCAGCTTGAACAGGGGGAACCAAGAGACCCAGTACTTC
NA	TRBJ1-1	14	NA	TRBV6-1	CASDVGMANTEAFF	TGTGCCAGCGATGTTGGGATGGCGAACACTGAAGCTTTCTTT
TRBD2	TRBJ2-3	16	NA	TRBV6-5	CASSYESGGTTDTQYF	TGTGCCAGCAGTTATGAGAGCGGGGGGACCACAGATACGCAGTATTTT
TRBD1	TRBJ2-7	15	NA	TRBV2	CASRRDRANSYEQYF	TGTGCCAGCAGGCGGGACAGGGCGAATTCCTACGAGCAGTACTTC
NA	TRBJ1-5	14	few	TRBV7-9	CASSLTGGNQPQHF	TGTGCCAGCAGCTTAACAGGCGGCAATCAGCCCCAGCATTTT
NA	TRBJ1-1	15	NA	TRBV18	CASSPPGRQDTEAFF	TGTGCCAGCTCACCGCCGGGACGTCAGGACACTGAAGCTTTCTTT
NA	TRBJ1-5	14	NA	TRBV7-9	CASSLAGENQPQHF	TGTGCCAGCAGCTTAGCTGGGGAAAATCAGCCCCAGCATTTT
TRBD1	TRBJ2-7	15	NA	TRBV6-5	CASSYSATGEFEQYF	TGTGCCAGCAGTTACTCGGCGACAGGGGAGTTCGAGCAGTACTTC
NA	TRBJ2-7	13	NA	TRBV19	CASSIGGGPEQYF	TGTGCCAGTAGTATAGGTGGGGGACCCGAGCAGTACTTC
TRBD1	TRBJ2-7	13	NA	TRBV2	CASTRTGISEQYF	TGTGCCAGCACCCGGACAGGGATAAGCGAGCAGTACTTC
NA	TRBJ1-2	13	NA	TRBV7-8	CASSPDSNYGYTF	TGTGCCAGCAGCCCCGACAGTAACTATGGCTACACCTTC
NA	TRBJ1-2	13	few	TRBV6-6	CASSRRANYGYTF	TGTGCCAGCAGCCGCCGCGCTAACTATGGCTACACCTTC
NA	TRBJ2-5	15	NA	TRBV7-9	CASSFWTGIEETQYF	TGTGCCAGCAGCTTTTGGACGGGGATTGAGGAGACCCAGTACTTC
NA	TRBJ1-5	15	NA	TRBV5-6	CASSLRSYRNQPQHF	TGTGCCAGCAGCTTGCGCAGCTACCGCAATCAGCCCCAGCATTTT
TRBD2	TRBJ2-1	15	NA	TRBV5-1	CASSLGTSGGAGQFF	TGCGCCAGCAGCTTAGGGACTAGCGGGGGGGCTGGGCAGTTCTTC
NA	TRBJ1-6	15	few	TRBV6-5	CASSWGSSYNSPLHF	TGTGCCAGCAGTTGGGGGAGCTCCTATAATTCACCCCTCCACTTT
TRBD2	TRBJ2-7	15	few	TRBV30	CAWSVRGRGSYEQYF	TGTGCCTGGAGTGTACGTGGGAGGGGCTCCTACGAGCAGTACTTC